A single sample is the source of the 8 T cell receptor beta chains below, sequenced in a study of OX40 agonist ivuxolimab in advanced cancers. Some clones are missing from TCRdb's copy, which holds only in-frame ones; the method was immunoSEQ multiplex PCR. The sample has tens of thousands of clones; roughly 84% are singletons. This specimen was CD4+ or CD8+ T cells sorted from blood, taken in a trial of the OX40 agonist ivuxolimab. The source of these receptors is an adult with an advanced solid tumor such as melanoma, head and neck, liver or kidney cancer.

CDR3 in DNA: TGTGCCTGGGGCAAAAAGGAGCAGTACTTC. Its protein product is CAWGKKEQYF. The chain links TRBV30 to TRBJ2-7, with D hard to call. Trimming removed 5 bases from V and 7 bases from J, with 9 bases in between. Germline V gene data show CDR1 as GTSNPN and CDR2 as SVGIG (reference sequence). The CDR3 length is 10 residues.

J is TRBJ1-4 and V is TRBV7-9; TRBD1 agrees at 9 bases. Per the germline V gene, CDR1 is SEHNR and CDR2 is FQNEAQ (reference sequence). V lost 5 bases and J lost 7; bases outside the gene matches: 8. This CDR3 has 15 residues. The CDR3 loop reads CASSPRDRAGEKLFF. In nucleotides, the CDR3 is TGTGCCAGCAGCCCCCGGGACAGGGCGGGTGAAAAACTGTTTTTT. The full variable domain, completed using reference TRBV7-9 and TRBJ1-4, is DTGVSQNPRHKITKRGQNVTFRCDPISEHNRLYWYRQTLGQGPEFLTYFQNEAQLEKSRLLSDRFSAERPKGSFSTLEIQRTEQGDSAMYLCASSPRDRAGEKLFFGSGTQLSVL.

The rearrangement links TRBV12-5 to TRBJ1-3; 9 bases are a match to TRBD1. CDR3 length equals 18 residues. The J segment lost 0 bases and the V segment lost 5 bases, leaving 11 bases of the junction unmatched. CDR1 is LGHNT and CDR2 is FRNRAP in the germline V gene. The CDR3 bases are TGTGCTAGTGGTACCGGGACAGGGCCATTAAACTCTGGAAACACCATATATTTT. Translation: CASGTGTGPLNSGNTIYF.

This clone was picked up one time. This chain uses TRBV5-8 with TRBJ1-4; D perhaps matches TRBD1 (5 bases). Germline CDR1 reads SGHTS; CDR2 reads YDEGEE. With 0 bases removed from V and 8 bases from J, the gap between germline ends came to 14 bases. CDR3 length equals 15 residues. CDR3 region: CASSLDQGALEKLFF. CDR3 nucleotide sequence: TGTGCCAGCAGCTTGGATCAGGGAGCCCTCGAAAAACTGTTTTTT.

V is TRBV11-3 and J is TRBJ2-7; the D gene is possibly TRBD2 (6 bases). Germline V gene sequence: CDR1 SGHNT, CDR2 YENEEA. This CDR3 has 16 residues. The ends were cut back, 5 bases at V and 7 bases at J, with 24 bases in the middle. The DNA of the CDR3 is TGTGCCAGCAGCCCCTCCCCGAAGCGGGTCTCGGGGGAGCAGTACTTC. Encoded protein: CASSPSPKRVSGEQYF.

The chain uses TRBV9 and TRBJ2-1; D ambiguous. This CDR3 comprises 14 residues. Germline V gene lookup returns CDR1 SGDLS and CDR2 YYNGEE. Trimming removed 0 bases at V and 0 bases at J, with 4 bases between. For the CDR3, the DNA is TGTGCCAGCAGCGTAGTCGGCTCCTACAATGAGCAGTTCTTC. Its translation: CASSVVGSYNEQFF.

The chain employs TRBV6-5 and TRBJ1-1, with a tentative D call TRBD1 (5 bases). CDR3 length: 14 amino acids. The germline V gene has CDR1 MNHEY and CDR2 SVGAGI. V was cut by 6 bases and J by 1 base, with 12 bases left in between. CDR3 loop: CASRRGEWNTEAFF. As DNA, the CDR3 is TGTGCCAGCAGGCGGGGCGAGTGGAACACTGAAGCTTTCTTT.

CDR3 DNA: TGTGCCAGCTCACCACGGGCAGGGGGCCTATCGGGCTATGGCTACACCTTC. As protein: CASSPRAGGLSGYGYTF. This chain connects TRBV18 to TRBJ1-2, with 8 bases that match TRBD1. The CDR3 has 17 amino acids. Germline V CDR1 and CDR2: KGHSH, LQKENI. V shed 1 base, J shed 4 bases, and the junction held 11 bases outside the gene matches.